The T cell receptor (beta chain) under discussion was sequenced for a study of early T cells in non-severe SARS-CoV-2 infection. In the study overall: Bulk RNA from unsorted whole blood was sequenced; chains were unpaired.

A single record per CDR3 protein comes from TCRdb applying MiXCR to the 5' RACE reads. The sample records 25,000 to 35,000 distinct CDR3 sequences, around 7% being singletons. This clonotype was seen a few times. Germline CDR1 KGHSH, CDR2 LQKENI. The CDR3 has 17 amino acids. The junction had 12 bases not matched to a gene; V was cut back by 1 base and J by 6 bases. This receptor was taken from an adult who was a healthcare worker with PCR-confirmed SARS-CoV-2 infection or an uninfected control (not recorded which). Input material: whole blood. V is TRBV18 and J is TRBJ1-1, with 9 positions matching TRBD1. As DNA, the CDR3 is TGTGCCAGCTCACCACGGTTTGTACAGGGGGCTAGGGCTGAAGCTTTCTTT. Translated, it gives CASSPRFVQGARAEAFF.